The 5 T cell receptor beta chains in this list originate from one sample, sequenced in a study of blood T cell repertoires in COVID-19. Sequencing used immunoSEQ multiplex PCR; TCRdb keeps in-frame clones, though not all of them. The data hold about 200,000 clones, with 88% observed a single time. Material: peripheral blood. The receptors here all came from a man younger than 35 with active or convalescent COVID-19.

V gene TRBV7-9 combines with J gene TRBJ1-1, with 8 bases that match TRBD1. CDR1 SEHNR and CDR2 FQNEAQ come from the germline V gene (reference sequence). This CDR3 has 19 amino acids. Trimming removed 6 bases from V and 3 bases from J; junction bases left unmatched: 21. Here the CDR3 reads CASRRPWETGVFLDTEAFF. As DNA, the CDR3 is TGTGCCAGCAGGCGCCCCTGGGAGACAGGGGTGTTTTTGGACACTGAAGCTTTCTTT.

This clone was recorded many times. The V and J genes are TRBV27 and TRBJ2-6, with 7 bases lining up with TRBD1. This CDR3 spans 18 amino acids. V dropped 6 bases and J dropped 0; count of bases not matched to a gene: 11. Looked up from germline, CDR1 is MNHEY and CDR2 is SMNVEV (reference sequence). CDR3 sequence reads: CASRQYVTGDSGANVLTF. CDR3 in DNA: TGTGCCAGCAGGCAATACGTCACAGGGGACTCTGGGGCCAACGTCCTGACTTTC.

This chain links TRBV28 with TRBJ1-5, with 7 bases identical to TRBD1. Germline V gene lookup returns CDR1 MDHEN and CDR2 SYDVKM. V trimming: 10 bases; J trimming: 0 bases; junction bases outside the gene matches: 6. The CDR3 loop spans 14 amino acids. The CDR3 nucleotides are TGTGCCATCCAGAACAGGGGTAGCAATCAGCCCCAGCATTTT. Protein sequence: CAIQNRGSNQPQHF. Filled out from reference TRBV28 and TRBJ1-5, the complete variable domain reads DVKVTQSSRYLVKRTGEKVFLECVQDMDHENMFWYRQDPGLGLRLIYFSYDVKMKEKGDIPEGYSVSREKKERFSLILESASTNQTSMYLCAIQNRGSNQPQHFGDGTRLSIL.

This clone has just a few counts. The gene calls are TRBV4-3 and TRBJ2-6; 7 bases match TRBD1. CDR1 is LGHNA, CDR2 YSLEER, per germline. The CDR3 contains 16 residues. After removal of 1 base from V and 6 bases from J, the junction contained 6 bases not matched to a gene. This chain's CDR3 is CASSQARDSLANVLTF. Here the CDR3 DNA reads TGCGCCAGCAGCCAAGCTCGGGACAGTTTGGCCAACGTCCTGACTTTC.

This clone was seen only once. The CDR3 loop reads CASSATGQETQYF. CDR3 nucleotide sequence: TGTGCCAGCAGCGCGACCGGGCAAGAGACCCAGTACTTC. This chain links TRBV7-9 with TRBJ2-5; D unresolved. V was cut by 5 bases and J by 2 bases, with 9 bases left in between. This CDR3 comprises 13 residues. Germline loops: CDR1 SEHNR, CDR2 FQNEAQ (reference sequence).